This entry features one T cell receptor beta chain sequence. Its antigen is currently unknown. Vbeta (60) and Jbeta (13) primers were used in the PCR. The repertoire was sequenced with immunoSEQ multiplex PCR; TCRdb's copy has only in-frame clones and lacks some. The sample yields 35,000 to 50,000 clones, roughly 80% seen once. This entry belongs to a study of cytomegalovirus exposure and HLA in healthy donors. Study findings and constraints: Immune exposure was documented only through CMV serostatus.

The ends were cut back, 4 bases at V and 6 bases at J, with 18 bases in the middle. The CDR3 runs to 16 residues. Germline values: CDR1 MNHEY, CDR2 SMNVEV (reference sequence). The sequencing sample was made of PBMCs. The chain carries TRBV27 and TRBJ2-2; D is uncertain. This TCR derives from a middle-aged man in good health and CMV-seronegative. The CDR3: CASSSPRKLMSGELFF. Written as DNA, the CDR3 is TGTGCCAGCAGTTCCCCCAGGAAGCTGATGTCCGGGGAGCTGTTTTTT.